This T cell receptor (beta chain) was obtained from a study of T cells after yellow fever vaccination. The V gene's germline CDR1 is MNHEY and CDR2 SVGAGI. Trimming cost V 4 bases and J 2 bases, with 14 bases left between them. The CDR3 is 15 amino acids. TCRdb reanalysed the 5' RACE reads using MiXCR and keeps one entry per CDR3 protein. The repertoire includes 35,000 to 55,000 distinct CDR3 sequences, about 6.3% of them detected once, and more than 9% sits in the top ten. This clonotype has a count of ten or more. The source is a man aged 25 to 40 who received the YFV17D yellow fever vaccine. The rearrangement uses TRBV6-5 and TRBJ1-1, with TRBD1 as a possible D gene (5 bases). The sample was PBMCs, either bulk or a sorted T-cell subset (CD4+, CD8+, memory, or dextramer-sorted; not recorded which), taken 45 days after the yellow fever booster vaccination. The CDR3 region is CASSSPDKVNTEAFF. The CDR3 nucleotides read TGTGCCAGCAGTTCTCCGGACAAGGTCAACACTGAAGCTTTCTTT.